The next 4 T cell receptor beta chains were all read from a single sample in a study of PD-1 blockade in classical Hodgkin lymphoma. Brentuximab vedotin exposure varied, and every patient relapsed after autologous stem cell transplantation. TCRdb's copy holds only in-frame clones and misses some; the assay was immunoSEQ multiplex PCR. The sample lists more than 90,000 clones; roughly 76% were seen once. The material sequenced was peripheral blood mononuclear cells (PBMCs), taken before the second cycle of nivolumab. Source of these receptors: a human donor with classical Hodgkin lymphoma.

This chain uses TRBV7-2 with TRBJ2-5; D remains ambiguous. The CDR3 totals 13 residues. The V end was cut by 2 bases, the J end by 2 bases, with 6 bases between. CDR1 is SGHTA and CDR2 is FQGNSA in the germline V gene. The DNA for the CDR3 is TGTGCCAGCAGCTTATTAAGGCAAGAGACCCAGTACTTC. Protein product: CASSLLRQETQYF.

The J gene is TRBJ1-2, the V gene TRBV7-2, with D uncertain. Germline CDR1 is SGHTA and CDR2 is FQGNSA. This CDR3 spans 15 amino acids. Trimming removed 3 bases from V and 4 bases from J, with 15 bases in between. The CDR3 DNA reads TGTGCCAGCAGCTTGGTTCCCAGGCAGCTCTATGGCTACACCTTC. The encoded protein is CASSLVPRQLYGYTF.

This clone was counted a few times. The chain links TRBV27 to TRBJ2-1; the match to TRBD1 covers 11 bases. Looked up from germline, CDR1 is MNHEY and CDR2 is SMNVEV (reference sequence). V trimming: 5 bases; J trimming: 8 bases; junction bases outside the gene matches: 14. The CDR3 extends over 17 amino acids. The CDR3: CASSRLNSDRGPDEQFF. CDR3 coding DNA: TGTGCCAGCAGTCGCCTCAATTCGGACAGGGGGCCCGATGAGCAGTTCTTC.

This clone rates as hyperexpanded. The sample carries other DNA sequences with the same CDR3. The chain combines TRBV4-2 with TRBJ1-2, with D possibly TRBD1 on 6 matching bases. Germline loops: CDR1 LGHNA, CDR2 YNFKEQ. V dropped 4 bases and J dropped 6 bases, with 15 bases sitting between them. This CDR3 comprises 14 residues. CDR3 protein: CASSPTGGRDGYTF. CDR3 in DNA: TGTGCCAGCAGCCCGACGGGGGGGCGGGATGGCTACACCTTC.